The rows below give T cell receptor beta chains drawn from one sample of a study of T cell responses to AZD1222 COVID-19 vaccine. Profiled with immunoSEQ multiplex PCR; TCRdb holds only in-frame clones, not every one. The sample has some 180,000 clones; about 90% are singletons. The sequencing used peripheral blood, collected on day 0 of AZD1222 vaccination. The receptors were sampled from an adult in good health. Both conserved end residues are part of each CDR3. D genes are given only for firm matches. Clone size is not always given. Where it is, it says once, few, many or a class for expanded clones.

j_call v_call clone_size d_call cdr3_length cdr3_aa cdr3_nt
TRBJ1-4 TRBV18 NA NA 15 CASSPPRAKEEKLFF TGTGCCAGCTCACCACCGAGGGCGAAGGAAGAAAAACTGTTTTTT
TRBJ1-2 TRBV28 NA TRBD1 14 CASSPGRGRFGYTF TGTGCCAGCAGCCCAGGCAGGGGGCGTTTTGGCTACACCTTC
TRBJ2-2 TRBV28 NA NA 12 CASSLRTGELFF TGTGCCAGCAGCCTTCGTACCGGGGAGCTGTTTTTT
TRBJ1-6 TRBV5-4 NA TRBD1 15 CASSLAGGGISPLHF TGTGCCAGCAGCCTGGCAGGGGGCGGGATTTCACCCCTCCACTTT
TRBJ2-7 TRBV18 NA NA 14 CASSPPWQSYEQYF TGTGCCAGCTCACCACCGTGGCAGTCCTACGAGCAGTACTTC
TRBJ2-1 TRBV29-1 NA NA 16 CSVEGGRKSSYNEQFF TGCAGCGTTGAAGGAGGGCGAAAGAGCTCCTACAATGAGCAGTTCTTC
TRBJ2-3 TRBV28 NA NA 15 CASSFGGAGTDTQYF TGTGCCAGCAGTTTCGGGGGAGCAGGCACAGATACGCAGTATTTT
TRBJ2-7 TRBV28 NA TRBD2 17 CASSPTSGNPRTYEQYF TGTGCCAGCAGTCCGACTAGCGGGAATCCACGGACGTACGAGCAGTACTTC
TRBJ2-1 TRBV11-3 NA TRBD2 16 CASSLVGTSSYNEQFF TGTGCCAGCAGCTTAGTCGGGACTAGCTCCTACAATGAGCAGTTCTTC
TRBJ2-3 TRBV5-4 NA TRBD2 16 CASSWEAGTSLDTQYF TGTGCCAGCAGCTGGGAAGCCGGGACTAGCTTAGATACGCAGTATTTT
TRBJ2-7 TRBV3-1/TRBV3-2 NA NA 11 CASSRAYEQYF TGTGCCAGCAGCCGGGCCTACGAGCAGTACTTC
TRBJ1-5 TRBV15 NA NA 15 CATSRERTTAQSQHF TGTGCCACCAGCAGAGAACGTACGACAGCGCAATCCCAGCATTTT
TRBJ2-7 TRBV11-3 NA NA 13 CASSLDLSGEQYF TGTGCCAGCAGCTTAGATCTCTCGGGGGAGCAGTACTTC
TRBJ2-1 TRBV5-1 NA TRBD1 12 CASSDGTGEQFF TGCGCCAGCAGCGACGGGACAGGGGAGCAGTTCTTC
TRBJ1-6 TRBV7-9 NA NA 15 CASSLAGGPNSPLHF TGTGCCAGCAGCCTTGCTGGGGGACCTAATTCACCCCTCCACTTT
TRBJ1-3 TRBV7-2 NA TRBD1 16 CASSPGQGASGNTIYF TGTGCCAGCAGCCCGGGACAGGGGGCTTCTGGAAACACCATATATTTT
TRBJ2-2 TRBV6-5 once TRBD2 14 CASKREVNTGELFF TGTGCCAGCAAGCGGGAAGTGAACACCGGGGAGCTGTTTTTT
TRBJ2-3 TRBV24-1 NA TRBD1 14 CATSDPTGTDTQYF TGTGCCACCAGTGACCCGACAGGGACAGATACGCAGTATTTT
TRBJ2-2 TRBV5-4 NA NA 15 CASSTGTQNTGELFF TGTGCCAGCAGCACCGGGACTCAGAACACCGGGGAGCTGTTTTTT
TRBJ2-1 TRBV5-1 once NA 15 CASSQDGGTYNEQFF TGCGCCAGCAGCCAGGATGGGGGTACCTACAATGAGCAGTTCTTC
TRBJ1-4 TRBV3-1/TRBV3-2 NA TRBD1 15 CASSLPGTGVEKLFF TGTGCCAGCAGCCTACCTGGGACAGGGGTTGAAAAACTGTTTTTT
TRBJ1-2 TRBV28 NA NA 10 CAAYSGDYTF TGTGCCGCCTACTCAGGGGACTACACCTTC
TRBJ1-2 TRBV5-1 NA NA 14 CASSPDSGPYGYTF TGCGCCAGCAGCCCGGACTCCGGACCATATGGCTACACCTTC
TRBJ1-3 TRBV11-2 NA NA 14 CASSPYRSGNTIYF TGTGCCAGCAGCCCATACAGAAGCGGAAACACCATATATTTT
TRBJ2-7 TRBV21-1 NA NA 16 CASSKAMAGEPYEQYF TGTGCCAGCAGCAAAGCGATGGCGGGTGAACCCTACGAGCAGTACTTC
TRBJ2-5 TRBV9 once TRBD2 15 CASSVGNGRTETQYF TGTGCCAGCAGCGTAGGTAACGGGAGGACAGAGACCCAGTACTTC
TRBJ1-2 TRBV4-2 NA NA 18 CASSQDSWTASTNYGYTF TGTGCCAGCAGCCAAGATTCCTGGACCGCCAGTACTAACTATGGCTACACCTTC
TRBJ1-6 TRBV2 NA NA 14 CAGGVDTYNSPLHF TGTGCCGGCGGGGTAGACACCTATAATTCACCCCTCCACTTT
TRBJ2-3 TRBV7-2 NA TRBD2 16 CASSLVSGRRTDTQYF TGTGCCAGCAGCTTAGTTAGCGGGAGACGCACAGATACGCAGTATTTT
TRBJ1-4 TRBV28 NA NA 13 CASRSGMGEKLFF TGTGCCAGCCGTTCAGGAATGGGCGAAAAACTGTTTTTT
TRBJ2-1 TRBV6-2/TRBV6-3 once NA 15 CASSFRGLNYNEQFF TGTGCCAGCAGTTTCCGGGGGCTTAATTACAATGAGCAGTTCTTC
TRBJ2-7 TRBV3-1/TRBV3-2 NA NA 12 CASSQGSYEQYF TGTGCCAGCAGCCAAGGATCTTACGAGCAGTACTTC
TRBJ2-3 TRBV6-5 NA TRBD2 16 CASSYSTSGASDTQYF TGTGCCAGCAGTTACTCGACTAGCGGGGCCTCAGATACGCAGTATTTT